Included here is one T cell receptor (beta chain) sequence, with context. Its antigen remains unidentified. A much more abundant neighbour one base away suggests this may be a read error. Points from the study as a whole: The larger-cohort validation was restricted to a single TCR beta V-J rearrangement rather than whole repertoires. The TCR gene usage of tumor memory CD4+ T cells clustered together with blood and lymph node memory CD4+ cells and with lymph node naive CD4+ cells.

Naive CD4+ T cells were purified with Tregs depleted by CD25. After constant-region reverse-primer amplification, full-length variable regions underwent semi-nested PCR with Nested Universal Primer A. Via MiXCR, TCRdb re-called the 5' RACE reads, giving one row per CDR3 protein. The table lists about 46,000 distinct CDR3 sequences, roughly 28% of them singletons. Germline CDR1 SGHRS, CDR2 YFSETQ. The CDR3 loop spans 14 amino acids. The clonotype originates from a female donor with breast cancer. The chain couples TRBV5-1 to TRBJ2-5; tentative D call: TRBD2 (6 bases). Sequenced material: naive CD4+ T cells sorted from blood. Indicated subset: naive CD4+ T cells, CD4+CD45RA+CD25-. The CDR3 sequence is CASSLRDSKETRYF. The CDR3, as DNA: TGCGCCAGCAGCTTGAGGGACTCGAAAGAGACCCGGTACTTC.